The rows below give T cell receptor beta chains drawn from one sample of a study of T cell responses to AZD1222 COVID-19 vaccine. Profiling relied on immunoSEQ multiplex PCR, and the TCRdb table lists in-frame clones only, not all of them. Counted here are 100,000 to 150,000 clones, 85% to 90% occurring once; the ten biggest clones make up 7.1%. Specimen: peripheral blood, collected 28 days after the second AZD1222 dose. Source of these receptors: an adult who received the AZD1222 COVID-19 vaccine. Each CDR3 is given with its conserved first and last residue. A D gene is named only where the DNA matches it firmly. Size is stated for part of the rows, as once, few or many counts, or as a class when the clone is expanded.

>TRBV7-9|.|TRBD2|TRBJ2-1
TGTGCCAGCAGAGCGGGGCTAGCGGCGATAGGGAATGAGCAGTTCTTC
CASRAGLAAIGNEQFF
>TRBV27|.|.|TRBJ1-2
TGTGCCAGCAATGCCCTGGGGGGGGCTAACTATGGCTACACCTTC
CASNALGGANYGYTF
>TRBV9|.|.|TRBJ1-4
TGTGCCAGCAGCGTAGGGGGATCTTCCGGGAATGAAAAACTGTTTTTT
CASSVGGSSGNEKLFF
>TRBV5-4|.|.|TRBJ2-7
TGTGCCAGCAGCTTCGCGGGGACCTACGAGCAGTACTTC
CASSFAGTYEQYF
>TRBV19|.|TRBD1|TRBJ1-5
TGTGCCACTGCACAGGGGCGTAGCAATCAGCCCCAGCATTTT
CATAQGRSNQPQHF
>TRBV4-1|.|TRBD1|TRBJ2-7
TGCGCCAGCAGCCAAGCCGCCGGACAGGGGGCAGGCGACGAGCAGTACTTC
CASSQAAGQGAGDEQYF
>TRBV9|.|.|TRBJ1-4
TGTGCCAGCAGCGTAGGAGGGGGGGGTGAAAAACTGTTTTTT
CASSVGGGGEKLFF
>TRBV27|.|TRBD1|TRBJ2-7
TGTGCCAGCAGTCCTACTTGGGACAGGGCCTACGAGCAGTACTTC
CASSPTWDRAYEQYF
>TRBV28|.|TRBD2|TRBJ2-2
TGTGCCAGCAGCTGGGGACTAGCGGGAGTACTCGGGGAGCTGTTTTTT
CASSWGLAGVLGELFF
>TRBV19|.|.|TRBJ1-1
TGTGCCACCAATTCTCCTTGGGACACTGAAGCTTTCTTT
CATNSPWDTEAFF
>TRBV11-3|.|TRBD1|TRBJ2-7
TGTGCCAGCAGCCCCCGGGACAGGAGCTCCTACGAGCAGTACTTC
CASSPRDRSSYEQYF
>TRBV6-5|.|.|TRBJ1-2
TGTGCCAGCATTCTCGGTCGGGGTAACTATGGCTACACCTTC
CASILGRGNYGYTF
>TRBV7-9|.|.|TRBJ2-7
TGTGCCAGCAGCCCACTATACGGGAGTAACTACGAGCAGTACTTC
CASSPLYGSNYEQYF
>TRBV7-9|.|TRBD1|TRBJ2-5
TGTGCCAGCAGCTCCTGGACAGGGGGCGGGCAAGAGACCCAGTACTTC
CASSSWTGGGQETQYF
>TRBV15|.|.|TRBJ2-7
TGTGCCACCAGCAGCGCTAGGAAGTACGAGCAGTACTTC
CATSSARKYEQYF
>TRBV27|.|.|TRBJ2-7
TGTGCCAGCAGTCCGAGGCCCCCATCCGGGAGTTCAACCTACGAGCAGTACTTC
CASSPRPPSGSSTYEQYF
>TRBV7-9|.|TRBD2|TRBJ2-5
TGTGCCAGCAGCTTGGGCACTAGCGAAAGACAAGAGACCCAGTACTTC
CASSLGTSERQETQYF
>TRBV6-2/TRBV6-3|once|TRBD2|TRBJ2-3
TGTGCCAGCAGTTACCTAGCGGGGAGGACAGATACGCAGTATTTT
CASSYLAGRTDTQYF
>TRBV5-8|.|TRBD1|TRBJ2-7
TGTGCCAGCAGCTTGGCAGGGGGAATTACCTACGAGCAGTACTTC
CASSLAGGITYEQYF
>TRBV6-5|.|TRBD1|TRBJ1-1
TGTGCCAGCAGTTACTCTGGACAGGGGGGATTTGAAGCTTTCTTT
CASSYSGQGGFEAFF
>TRBV4-3|.|.|TRBJ1-4
TGCGCCAGCAGCCAAGATCTCAGGGGCAGGGCTAATGAAAAACTGTTTTTT
CASSQDLRGRANEKLFF
>TRBV5-4|.|.|TRBJ2-3
TGTGCCAGCAGCTTGGCAGCAGGGCCAGATACGCAGTATTTT
CASSLAAGPDTQYF
>TRBV6-5|once|.|TRBJ2-1
TGTGCCAGCATAGGGCAGGGCAGCAATGAGCAGTTCTTC
CASIGQGSNEQFF
>TRBV28|.|.|TRBJ2-7
TGTGCCAGCAGTTTGAGGCAGGGCCACGAGCAGTACTTC
CASSLRQGHEQYF
>TRBV29-1|.|.|TRBJ1-4
TGCAGCGTTGAACGCACCAGGGTAGGTGAAAAACTGTTTTTT
CSVERTRVGEKLFF
>TRBV19|.|TRBD1|TRBJ2-7
TGTGCCAGTAGTCGACCTCCGGGACAGGGCGCGAGCGAGCAGTACTTC
CASSRPPGQGASEQYF
>TRBV2|once|.|TRBJ1-2
TGTGCCACCCATGGGGACCGCTACACACCCACTATAGGCTACACCTTC
CATHGDRYTPTIGYTF
>TRBV15|.|.|TRBJ2-7
TGTGCCACCAGCAGAGATCTGGGATACGAGCAGTACTTC
CATSRDLGYEQYF
>TRBV25-1|.|.|TRBJ1-2
TGTGCCAGCAGTGAATTAATGGGGGCGACTAACTATGGCTACACCTTC
CASSELMGATNYGYTF
>TRBV11-2|.|TRBD1|TRBJ2-7
TGTGCCAGCAGCTTCCCCCTCAGCAGGGGGAAGGACTACGAGCAGTACTTC
CASSFPLSRGKDYEQYF
>TRBV5-6|.|.|TRBJ2-6
TGTGCCAGCAGCTTGGCGGGGGTTGGGGCCAACGTCCTGACTTTC
CASSLAGVGANVLTF
>TRBV3-1/TRBV3-2|.|.|TRBJ1-1
TGTGCCAGCAGCCAAGGGTGGAACACTGAAGCTTTCTTT
CASSQGWNTEAFF
>TRBV25-1|.|.|TRBJ2-7
TGTGCCACTCGAGGACAGGGAGGGACCGAGCAGTACTTC
CATRGQGGTEQYF
>TRBV5-1|.|TRBD2|TRBJ2-5
TGCGCCAGCAGCTTGACTAGCGGGAGAGAGACCCAGTACTTC
CASSLTSGRETQYF
>TRBV2|.|TRBD1|TRBJ1-1
TGTGCCAGCAGCCCGGGACAGGTGGGTTTCTTT
CASSPGQVGFF
>TRBV20-1|.|.|TRBJ2-5
TGCAGTGCTAGTCTGGTCTTCCAAGAGACCCAGTACTTC
CSASLVFQETQYF
>TRBV9|.|.|TRBJ2-4
TGTGCCAGGAGGGGGTCCTGGTACTTC
CARRGSWYF
>TRBV21-1|few|.|TRBJ2-5
TGTGCCAGCAGCTTGACCAACAGGGAGGAGACCCAGTACTTC
CASSLTNREETQYF
>TRBV5-1|.|.|TRBJ1-5
TGCGCCAGCAGCCTAATAGGGGGAGGAGATCAGCCCCAGCATTTT
CASSLIGGGDQPQHF
>TRBV7-3|.|TRBD2|TRBJ2-1
TGTGCCAGCAGCTTAATGGGCGGGAGCTTCTACAATGAGCAGTTCTTC
CASSLMGGSFYNEQFF
>TRBV11-2|.|.|TRBJ2-7
TGTGCCAGCAGCCCCATGGGTGGTATCTTCTACGAGCAGTACTTC
CASSPMGGIFYEQYF
>TRBV27|.|TRBD1|TRBJ2-5
TGTGCCAGCAGTTGGACAGGGGCCCAAGAGACCCAGTACTTC
CASSWTGAQETQYF